This TCR beta chain was obtained from a study of blood T cell repertoires in COVID-19 (dated by TCRdb to the early 2020s). At the level of the whole study: The collaborator samples originated in the United States, Italy and Spain and spanned the acute and convalescent phases of COVID-19. Deeply sampled blood TCRbeta repertoires from subjects exposed to, actively infected with, or recovered from COVID-19 were included in the dataset. Nearly every sample came with metadata listing a de-identified subject ID, COVID-19 status, age in years and sex. Samples came from the ongoing ImmuneRACE study (first 160 participants) plus 1,254 subjects from 6 global collaborators. A freely available public database, intended as a resource for researchers studying the immune response to SARS-CoV-2, is where the repertoires were released. Where available, HLA class I and class II types were obtained from metadata supplied by the sample provider rather than from assay-based typing. The material from the prospective study consisted of cDNA or gDNA derived from T cells, B-cell-depleted T cells, or PBMCs.

What the work shows at the level of the full study, not this receptor alone: How much clinical and demographic metadata was included differed by source and by participant, and the metadata was provided uncurated.

The trim is 3 bases for V and 1 base for J, with a gap of 9 bases between the germline ends. The cysteine opens and the phenylalanine closes a CDR3 of 14 amino acids. The kept DNA is CDR3 alone, 42 bases in frame from the first base. Reading the germline V gene gives CDR1 SNHLY and CDR2 FYNNEI. Notes on this clone: No antigen is known for it. No base qualities exist here, and no much larger clone lies one base off it.

The immunoSEQ Assay, a bias-controlled multiplex PCR, was used to amplify TCRbeta CDR3 regions from genomic DNA. Under the source paper's analysis protocol: The number of nucleated cells in each sample was estimated by amplification of reference gene primers within the assay. To quantify the absolute abundance of each unique TCRbeta CDR3 rearrangement, sequence reads were collapsed and filtered. Productive Simpson clonality was computed per sample as the square root of Simpson's diversity index over productive rearrangements. This immuneACCESS table, as held by TCRdb, lists in-frame sequences with V and J called but not all clones. Of the missing ones, under half trace to an unresolved V gene in checked studies; the others have no known cause. V and J calls and clone size are copied from that table; D and trimming were computed from the DNA. The sample records 450,000 or so clones, about 87% of which are singletons. The ten largest clones add up to 0.8% to 0.9% of the sample.

At one collaborating source in Seattle, patients were enrolled during active infection and were followed longitudinally through the course of disease. Whole blood was collected in K2EDTA tubes by collaborating institutions according to the institutions' own protocols. For TCRbeta analysis, collaborators shipped samples as frozen whole blood, isolated PBMCs, or DNA extracted from either of those sample types. The sequence was collected from a man aged 18 to 29 with COVID-19, enrolled during active disease. What was sequenced was peripheral blood. The rearrangement combines TRBV2 with TRBJ2-5; the best D guess is TRBD1, with 6 bases matching. The CDR3 sequence is CASSEGAGQETQYF. The bases are TGTGCCAGCAGTGAGGGGGCTGGCCAAGAGACCCAGTACTTC.